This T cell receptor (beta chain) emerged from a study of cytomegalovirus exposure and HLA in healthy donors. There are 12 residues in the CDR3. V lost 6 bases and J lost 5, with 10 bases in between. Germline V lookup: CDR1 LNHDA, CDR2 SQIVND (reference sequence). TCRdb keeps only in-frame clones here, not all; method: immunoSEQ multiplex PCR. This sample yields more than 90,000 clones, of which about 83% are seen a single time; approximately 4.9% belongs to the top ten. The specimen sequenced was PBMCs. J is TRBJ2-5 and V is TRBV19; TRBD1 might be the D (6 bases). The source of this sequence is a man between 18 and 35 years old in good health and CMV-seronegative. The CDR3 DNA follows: TGTGCCAGTAGCGGCAGGGGTGAGACCCAGTACTTC. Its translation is CASSGRGETQYF.